This T cell receptor (beta chain) emerged from a study of blood T cell repertoires in COVID-19 (dated by TCRdb to the early 2020s). Looking at the study overall: Samples from collaborators originated in the United States, Italy and Spain and spanned both the acute and convalescent phases of COVID-19. The material from the prospective study consisted of cDNA or gDNA derived from T cells, B-cell-depleted T cells, or PBMCs. Samples came from the ongoing ImmuneRACE study (first 160 participants) plus 1,254 subjects from 6 global collaborators. HLA class I and class II types, where available, came from metadata supplied by the sample provider rather than from assay-based typing. Sample metadata almost always included a de-identified subject ID, COVID-19 status, age in years and sex. The repertoires were made available in a free public database intended to serve as a resource for research on the immune response to SARS-CoV-2. Subjects who had been exposed to COVID-19, were actively infected with it, or had recovered from it provided the deeply sampled blood TCRbeta repertoires that made up the dataset. Results and caveats for the whole study, not just this receptor: Clinical and demographic metadata were provided uncurated, with the amount varying by source and participant.

The immunoSEQ Assay, a bias-controlled multiplex PCR, was used to amplify TCRbeta CDR3 regions from genomic DNA. The source study handled its data this way. The number of nucleated cells in each sample was estimated by amplification of reference gene primers within the assay. To quantify the absolute abundance of each unique TCRbeta CDR3 rearrangement, sequence reads were collapsed and filtered. For each sample, productive Simpson clonality was calculated by taking the square root of Simpson's diversity index across productive rearrangements. TCRdb carries this immuneACCESS record with in-frame sequences only. Its versions omit some clonotypes, under half of them owing to an unresolved V gene in the studies checked, with the rest unexplained. V and J calls and clone size follow that table, whereas D and trimming were derived from the DNA. The sample yields approximately 210,000 clones; almost 85% were counted once. The ten most abundant clones make up 5.1% of the sample.

The CDR3, from cysteine to phenylalanine, totals 18 residues. Only the CDR3 DNA stays, 54 bases, in frame from base 1. V is trimmed back by 2 bases and J by 3 bases, and the junction contains 9 bases that no gene match accounts for. CDR1 is given as KGHDR and CDR2 as SFDVKD, both from the germline V gene. Collaborating institutions collected whole blood in K2EDTA tubes following their own protocols. For TCRbeta analysis, collaborators shipped samples as frozen whole blood, isolated PBMCs, or DNA extracted from either of those sample types. As for this clone: The specificity of this receptor is unknown. There are no base qualities to consult, and no much larger clone falls within one base.

The material sequenced was peripheral blood. This sequence uses TRBV24-1 and TRBJ2-5; 12 bases in between match TRBD1. This sequence was found in a woman between 65 and 79 years old with active or convalescent COVID-19. The nucleotides read TGTGCCACCAGTGATTCCCCGGGACAGGGGGCAGGGGAAGAGACCCAGTACTTC. The translation is CATSDSPGQGAGEETQYF.